This TCR beta chain was sequenced in a study of blood T cell repertoires in COVID-19. Turning to the study itself: Sites across the United States, Italy and Spain contributed samples from acute and convalescent COVID-19.

This clone has only one observation. Per the original data handling: Estimated nucleated cell counts came from reference gene primer amplification. Repertoires were generated with immunoSEQ multiplex PCR, while TCRdb's copy carries only in-frame clones and drops some. That table supplies the V and J calls and clone size; D and trimming were determined from the DNA. The table lists a few hundred thousand clones, more than 85% of them singletons. Germline values: CDR1 LGHDT, CDR2 YNNKEL (reference sequence). The CDR3 covers 15 residues. V was clipped by 4 bases and J by 9 bases, with 16 bases between them. Seattle patients were enrolled while actively infected and followed longitudinally.

Sequenced input: peripheral blood. This clonotype was sampled from a person between 18 and 30 years old with COVID-19, enrolled during active disease. The V call is TRBV3-1 (or the pseudogene TRBV3-2), the J call TRBJ1-6; D is unclear. The DNA of the CDR3 is TGTGCCAGCAGCCCCACGCGAGGGCTTGGTTCACCCCTCCACTTT. As protein: CASSPTRGLGSPLHF.